The table lists the clone carrying this T cell receptor (beta chain) with a few counts. Its antigen is currently unknown. Template switching supplied a universal primer site; unique molecular identifiers were carried on the cDNA. TCRdb called the 5' RACE reads again in MiXCR, with one record for every CDR3 protein. This sample has 450,000 or so distinct CDR3 sequences; around 20% occur once, and the top ten carry more than 10%. The data belong to a study of identical twins. Findings and limits, study-wide: Not following the same donors, the study drew its conclusions from cross-sectional statistical analysis. Recombination models fit unrelated individuals' TCR alpha sharing but underestimated twins'. Fewer insertions characterized abundant cord blood beta clonotypes, whereas memory repertoires showed none.

The germline V gene encodes CDR1 SGHKS and CDR2 YYEKEE (reference sequence). The V and J ends lost 1 base and 1 base respectively, with 12 bases between them. This CDR3 is built from 16 residues. Sequenced material: naive T cells sorted from blood. The V gene is TRBV5-5, the J gene TRBJ2-1; D may be TRBD1 (6 bases). The TCR comes from a man aged 50 to 59 in good health. This CDR3 reads CASSLMGALSYNEQFF. Here the CDR3 DNA reads TGTGCCAGCAGCTTGATGGGGGCCCTTTCCTACAATGAGCAGTTCTTC.